This T cell receptor beta chain appears in the sequencing data of a study of T-cell reconstitution after alpha-beta-depleted transplantation in children. CDR1 and CDR2 (germline): SGHRS, YFSETQ. Trimming cost V 0 bases and J 9 bases, with 19 bases left between them. The CDR3 totals 15 residues. This clonotype showed up many times. It was with unique molecular identifiers that the TCRbeta library was prepared. One entry per CDR3 protein results from TCRdb running MiXCR on the PCR reads. Among around 93,000 distinct CDR3 sequences, 7% to 9% were seen once, and the ten largest hold 5.5% to 8%. The chain employs TRBV5-1 and TRBJ2-7; a possible D gene is TRBD2 (5 bases). The sequence came from a human donor who donated a stem cell graft to a child with congenital amegakaryocytic thrombocytopenia. Sequencing was performed on PBMCs from the stem cell graft donor, taken from the stem cell graft. The CDR3 region is CASSLGLGPVEGQYF. DNA of the CDR3: TGCGCCAGCAGCTTGGGTCTAGGTCCGGTAGAGGGGCAGTACTTC.